This passage covers 15 T cell receptor beta chains from one sample sequenced in a study of beta chain features in type 1 diabetes. Study findings and constraints: Across all four CD4+ subsets, people with type 1 diabetes showed modestly shorter TCRB CDR3s.

All of the isolated RNA was reverse transcribed, so expressed TCRB transcripts were sequenced. The method was immunoSEQ multiplex PCR; TCRdb's version includes in-frame clones alone and lacks a portion of them. The profile shows about 180,000 clones, approximately 7.8% of them singletons. These receptors lack a known antigen. The sample consisted of central memory CD4+ T cells from blood. Every receptor here comes from a middle-aged woman with type 1 diabetes.

This clone has more than one count but fewer than ten. J is TRBJ2-5 and V is TRBV19; 7 nucleotides agree with TRBD1. The CDR3 totals 12 residues. Germline V gene data show CDR1 as LNHDA and CDR2 as SQIVND (reference sequence). Unmatched junction bases numbered 8, after V lost 6 bases and J lost 10 bases. CDR3 coding DNA: TGTGCCAGTAGCAGGGGGTCGGAAGGCCAGTACTTC. Protein product: CASSRGSEGQYF.

This clone was seen more than once but under ten times. The chain couples TRBV5-1 to TRBJ2-6; D call uncertain. Trimming removed 0 bases at V and 0 bases at J, with 7 bases between. CDR1 is SGHRS, CDR2 YFSETQ, per germline. This CDR3 is 16 amino acids long. CDR3 sequence reads: CASSLVASSGANVLTF. The DNA of the CDR3 is TGCGCCAGCAGCTTGGTAGCCAGCTCTGGGGCCAACGTCCTGACTTTC. Full variable domain (missing parts from reference TRBV5-1 and TRBJ2-6): KAGVTQTPRYLIKTRGQQVTLSCSPISGHRSVSWYQQTPGQGLQFLFEYFSETQRNKGNFPGRFSGRQFSNSRSEMNVSTLELGDSALYLCASSLVASSGANVLTFGAGSRLTVL.

This chain joins TRBV4-2 and TRBJ2-1; TRBD2 aligns across 8 bases. V was pared by 2 bases and J by 9 bases, with 9 bases of the junction left unmatched. From germline, CDR1 is LGHNA and CDR2 YNFKEQ. The length of the CDR3 is 15 residues. CDR3 nucleotide sequence: TGTGCCAGCAGCCAACTCCAGCGGGAGCGATTTGAGCAGTTCTTC. Encoded protein: CASSQLQRERFEQFF.

The V gene is TRBV28, the J gene TRBJ1-1; unclear D gene. The CDR3 runs to 13 residues. Germline V gives CDR1 MDHEN, CDR2 SYDVKM. Deletions cut 6 bases from V and 1 base from J, with 9 bases between. The CDR3 nucleotides read TGTGCCAGCAGCCTGGCGGAGAACACTGAAGCTTTCTTT. This sequence encodes CASSLAENTEAFF.

This clone was seen more than once but under ten times. The chain has TRBV7-2 and TRBJ2-1, with 15 bases matching TRBD2. The CDR3 totals 17 residues. CDR1 and CDR2 from the germline V gene are SGHTA and FQGNSA. V shed 3 bases and J 8 bases; nucleotides not matched to a gene: 8. This chain's CDR3 is CASSFRTSGRAMDEQFF. CDR3 DNA sequence: TGTGCCAGCAGCTTTCGGACTAGCGGGAGGGCGATGGATGAGCAGTTCTTC.

The gene calls are TRBV7-3 and TRBJ2-1; D is possibly TRBD2 (7 bases). The germline V gene has CDR1 SGHTA and CDR2 FQGTGA. The V end lost 4 bases, the J end lost 10 bases, and 17 bases lay between the germline ends. The CDR3 length is 14 residues. The CDR3 nucleotides are TGTGCCAGCAGCTCCGACGGGGGGCCAGGAGAGCAGTTCTTC. This translates into CASSSDGGPGEQFF.

A few counts support this clone. The V gene is TRBV5-1, the J gene TRBJ2-1, with TRBD1 matching over 8 bases. The CDR3 has 15 amino acids. The germline V gene has CDR1 SGHRS and CDR2 YFSETQ. The trim removed 3 bases at V and 9 bases at J, leaving 11 bases unmatched. CDR3 residues: CASSYSAGQEGEQFF. The CDR3 DNA follows: TGCGCCAGCAGCTACTCGGCGGGACAGGAGGGTGAGCAGTTCTTC.

This clone showed up just once. The chain links TRBV7-3 to TRBJ1-1; no definite D call. There are 13 residues in the CDR3. Germline V gene sequence: CDR1 SGHTA, CDR2 FQGTGA. Trimming took off 0 bases at V and 8 bases at J, with 10 bases between the two ends. In DNA form, the CDR3 reads TGTGCCAGCAGCTTAACCTCAGTTTTCGAAGCTTTCTTT. It specifies CASSLTSVFEAFF.

This clone has a handful of counts. The V and J genes are TRBV11-2 and TRBJ2-2; TRBD2 might be the D (5 bases). The V gene's germline CDR1 is SGHAT and CDR2 FQNNGV. CDR3 length: 17 residues. The V and J ends lost 1 base and 4 bases respectively, with 16 bases between them. CDR3 sequence: CASSLVPRGRGTGELFF. In DNA form, the CDR3 reads TGTGCCAGCAGCTTAGTTCCCAGAGGGCGAGGCACCGGGGAGCTGTTTTTT.

This clone occurred a few times. The V and J genes are TRBV5-4 and TRBJ1-1; no clear D gene. The CDR3 sequence is 15 residues long. Per the germline V gene, CDR1 is SGHNT and CDR2 is YYREEE (reference sequence). The V end lost 7 bases, the J end lost 0 bases, and 16 bases lay between the germline ends. CDR3 sequence: CASRLGEVMNTEAFF. In DNA, the CDR3 is TGTGCCAGCCGCCTTGGAGAGGTCATGAACACTGAAGCTTTCTTT.

This clone has at least ten counts. This sequence joins TRBV7-3 and TRBJ2-3; a possible D gene is TRBD2 (7 bases). V was pared by 5 bases and J by 3 bases, with 18 bases between. The CDR3 is made up of 16 amino acids. Germline CDR1 and CDR2: SGHTA and FQGTGA. CDR3 in DNA: TGTGCCAGCAGCCCCGGCTGGGGGGGCATGACAGATACGCAGTATTTT. It codes for CASSPGWGGMTDTQYF.

The CDR3, as DNA: TGTGCCAGCTCACGGGAGCAGCGATTAAATGGCTACACCTTC. Amino acids: CASSREQRLNGYTF. J is TRBJ1-2 and V is TRBV18; D uncertain. This CDR3 region has 14 residues. V was pared by 4 bases and J by 6 bases, with 15 bases between. Per the germline V gene, CDR1 is KGHSH and CDR2 is LQKENI.

This chain links TRBV29-1 with TRBJ1-2; 9 bases line up with TRBD1. The trim removed 4 bases at V and 7 bases at J, leaving 1 base unmatched. The CDR3 length is 11 residues. From germline, CDR1 is SQVTM and CDR2 ANQGSEA. The CDR3 region is CSVGTGAGYTF. The CDR3 bases are TGCAGCGTTGGGACAGGGGCTGGCTACACCTTC. Full variable domain (outside the CDR3, taken from reference TRBV29-1 and TRBJ1-2): SAVISQKPSRDICQRGTSLTIQCQVDSQVTMMFWYRQQPGQSLTLIATANQGSEATYESGFVIDKFPISRPNLTFSTLTVSNMSPEDSSIYLCSVGTGAGYTFGSGTRLTVV.

The J gene is TRBJ1-1, the V gene TRBV7-9, with a weak D call TRBD1 (6 bases). CDR3 size: 11 residues. V lost 7 bases and J lost 8, with 11 bases in between. Germline V gives CDR1 SEHNR, CDR2 FQNEAQ (reference sequence). CDR3 sequence (DNA): TGTGCCAGCACCCGACAGGCAGAAGCTTTCTTT. Translating gives CASTRQAEAFF.

This chain joins TRBV30 and TRBJ1-4; D is undetermined. V dropped 2 bases and J dropped 10 bases, with 14 bases sitting between them. From germline, CDR1 is GTSNPN and CDR2 SVGIG (reference sequence). CDR3 length: 13 residues. In nucleotides, the CDR3 is TGTGCCTGGAGTTCCCGGAATGAGGGAAAACTGTTTTTT. Translating gives CAWSSRNEGKLFF. The entire variable domain, with the rest obtained from reference TRBV30 and TRBJ1-4, is as follows: SQTIHQWPATLVQPVGSPLSLECTVEGTSNPNLYWYRQAAGRGLQLLFYSVGIGQISSEVPQNLSASRPQDRQFILSSKKLLLSDSGFYLCAWSSRNEGKLFFGSGTQLSVL.